The sequence of this TCR beta chain was determined in a study of shared clonotypes between healthy human individuals. The CDR3 totals 12 residues. Trimming pared 5 bases from V and 9 bases from J, leaving 11 bases between. CDR1 is SGHTA, CDR2 FQGTGA, per germline. This clone has just one count. Its antigen remains unidentified. The study's findings and limits: With a few donors compared, roughly 5% of naive CD4 clonotypes were shared.

Only in-frame clones appear in the TCRdb table, and some are missing; sequencing was by immunoSEQ multiplex PCR. The data show a few million clones, with about 92% seen just once and about 0.37% held by the top ten. The material sequenced was naive CD4+ T cells from PBMCs. Stated subset: CD45RA+ positively selected. The chain has TRBV7-3 and TRBJ2-1, with D possibly matching TRBD1 (5 bases). The clonotype was recovered from a man between 18 and 35 years old in good health. Some clones in this sample may be carry-over from other donors' samples. The CDR3 DNA sequence: TGTGCCAGCAGCGAAGGGGCGGCTGAGCAGTTCTTC. Its translation: CASSEGAAEQFF.